This paragraph reports one T cell receptor (beta chain). This entry is derived from a study of PD-L1 blockade in urothelial cancer. The wider study: Most patients, about nine tenths of the roughly 30, were males with bladder-origin cancer. As for prior chemotherapy regimens, patients had received 0 to 3.

This CDR3 comprises 14 residues. CDR1 LNHDA and CDR2 SQIVND come from the germline V gene (reference sequence). After removal of 4 bases from V and 5 bases from J, the junction contained 4 bases not matched to a gene. Sequenced by immunoSEQ multiplex PCR; TCRdb stores in-frame clones only, minus some. Of about 57,000 clones in the sample, more than 80% are singletons; the top ten hold around 5.7%. Stated time point: pretreatment peripheral blood. This receptor was identified in a man aged 70 or older with urothelial cancer. The chain employs TRBV19 and TRBJ2-3, with 9 bases identical to TRBD2. The source material was PBMCs, sampled around atezolizumab (anti-PD-L1) treatment. CDR3 bases: TGTGCCAGTAGTAGCGGGGGGGCCGGAGATACGCAGTATTTT. Amino acid sequence: CASSSGGAGDTQYF.